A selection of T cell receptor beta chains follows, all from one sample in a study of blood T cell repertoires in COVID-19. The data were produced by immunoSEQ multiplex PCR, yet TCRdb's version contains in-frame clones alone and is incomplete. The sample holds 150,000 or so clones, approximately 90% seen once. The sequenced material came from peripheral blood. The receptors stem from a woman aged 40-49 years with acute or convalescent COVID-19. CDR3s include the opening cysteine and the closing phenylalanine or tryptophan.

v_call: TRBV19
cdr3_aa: CASSDRGHTGELFF

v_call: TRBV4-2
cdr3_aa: CASSQVDPGHPYGYTF

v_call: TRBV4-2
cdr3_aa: CASSQALQVSYEQYF

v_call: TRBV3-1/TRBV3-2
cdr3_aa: CASSLWTGAGEQFF

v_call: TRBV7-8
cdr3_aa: CASSYRPRDSDNVPTNEKLFF

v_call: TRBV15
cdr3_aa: CATSRLQGVGETQYF

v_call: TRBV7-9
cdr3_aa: CASSLSGAVNSPLHF

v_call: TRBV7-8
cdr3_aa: CASRGLTDTQYF

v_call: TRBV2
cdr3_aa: CASSETGLSNEKLFF

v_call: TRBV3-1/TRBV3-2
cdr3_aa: CASSPGTSGGAYNEQFF

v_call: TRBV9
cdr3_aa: CASSVGELAGFTDTQYF

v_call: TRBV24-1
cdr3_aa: CATSDTTSGQYNEQFF

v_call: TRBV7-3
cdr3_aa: CASSLTGQMNTEAFF

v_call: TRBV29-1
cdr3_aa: CSVEGGGAQETQYF

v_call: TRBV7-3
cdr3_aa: CASSLAGTGDYEQYF

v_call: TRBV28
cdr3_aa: CASSLLGSRNQPQHF

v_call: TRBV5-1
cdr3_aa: CASSPVMDTQYF

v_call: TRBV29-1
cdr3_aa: CSVEDFLASTDYTQYF

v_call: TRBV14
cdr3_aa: CASSQDRGTAYEQYF

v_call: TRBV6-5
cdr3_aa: CASHRSSYNSPLHF

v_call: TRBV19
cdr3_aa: CASSPTGGMGTEAFF

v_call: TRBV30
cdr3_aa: CAWSASGPGYNEQFF

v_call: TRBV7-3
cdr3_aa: CASSPGGFSYNEQFF

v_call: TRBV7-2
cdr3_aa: CASSLVNSGTTDTQYF

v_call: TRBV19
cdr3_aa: CASSVGPGQATEAFF

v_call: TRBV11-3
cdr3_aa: CASSFRGSGTSKVETQYF

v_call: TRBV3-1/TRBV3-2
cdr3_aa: CASSSGQGLGYTF

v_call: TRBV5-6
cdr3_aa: CASSLVGPEGFEQYF

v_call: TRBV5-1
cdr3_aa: CASSLVGGGPSSYEQYF

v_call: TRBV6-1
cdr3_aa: CASSGGFRQGPYNEQFF

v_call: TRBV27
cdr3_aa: CASSLTSGRTYSYEQYF

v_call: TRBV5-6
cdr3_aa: CASSSDTNNSPLHF

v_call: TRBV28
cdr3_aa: CASSLPLTGNQPQHF

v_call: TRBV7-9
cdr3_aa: CASSFTLTGDYGYTF

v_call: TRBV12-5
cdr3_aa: CASGLGDRGADTQYF

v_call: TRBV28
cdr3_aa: CASSFPLGSTDTQYF